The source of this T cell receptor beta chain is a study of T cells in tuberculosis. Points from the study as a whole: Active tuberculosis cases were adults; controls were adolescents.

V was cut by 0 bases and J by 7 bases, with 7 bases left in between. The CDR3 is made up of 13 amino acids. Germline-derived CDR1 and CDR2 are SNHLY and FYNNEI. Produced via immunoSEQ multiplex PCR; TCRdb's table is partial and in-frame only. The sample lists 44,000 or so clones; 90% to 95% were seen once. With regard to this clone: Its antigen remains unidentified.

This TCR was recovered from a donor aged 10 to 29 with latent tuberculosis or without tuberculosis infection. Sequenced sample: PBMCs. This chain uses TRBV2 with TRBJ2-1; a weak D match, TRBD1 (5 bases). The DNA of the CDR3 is TGTGCCAGCAGTGAAGCTCGACAGAATGAGCAGTTCTTC. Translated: CASSEARQNEQFF.